This T cell receptor beta chain comes out of a study of CD8+ T cells in alopecia areata. Sequencing templates came from extracted RNA that was reverse transcribed into cDNA. Clones were read by immunoSEQ multiplex PCR, and TCRdb kept only the in-frame ones, dropping some. The data contain about 97,000 clones, around 45% of them singletons. Patients with alopecia areata provided lesional scalp punch biopsies as well as peripheral blood. The authors sorted CD4+ and CD8+ T cells from PBMCs. This clone has just a few counts. The sequencing input was CD4+ T cells sorted from blood. This receptor was identified in a human donor with alopecia areata.

Here the CDR3 DNA reads TGCGCCAGCAGCCAAGAATGGAGACAGTACAATCAGCCCCAGCATTTT. Its translation is CASSQEWRQYNQPQHF. The chain recombines TRBV4-1 with TRBJ1-5; D perhaps matches TRBD1 (5 bases). Per the germline V gene, CDR1 is MGHRA and CDR2 is YSYEKL. The length of the CDR3 is 16 residues. The germline V and J ends were trimmed by 0 bases and 3 bases, with 12 bases remaining between them.